This TCR beta chain is drawn from a study of monozygotic twins with inflammatory bowel disease. cDNA was made in eight separate reactions per sample. The template switching step added UMIs that contained a 6-nucleotide sample barcode. TCRdb reprocessed the 5' RACE reads and stores each CDR3 protein as one record, lacking DNA. In total, the table holds about 420,000 distinct CDR3 sequences. With respect to this clonotype: The antigen remains unidentified.

The CDR3 length is 12 residues. Germline V gives CDR1 MDHEN, CDR2 SYDVKM. Overall study results and limits: The co-twins with IBD showed lower TCRbeta diversity (inverse Simpson) than their healthy siblings. Versus healthy twins, IBD patients showed fewer clonotypes shared with others, especially with disease activity.

This sequence originates from a human donor with ulcerative colitis or Crohn's disease, or a healthy co-twin of an affected twin (not recorded which). The chain is built from TRBV28 and TRBJ1-6. Source material: blood. CDR3 loop: CASSRSNSPLHF.